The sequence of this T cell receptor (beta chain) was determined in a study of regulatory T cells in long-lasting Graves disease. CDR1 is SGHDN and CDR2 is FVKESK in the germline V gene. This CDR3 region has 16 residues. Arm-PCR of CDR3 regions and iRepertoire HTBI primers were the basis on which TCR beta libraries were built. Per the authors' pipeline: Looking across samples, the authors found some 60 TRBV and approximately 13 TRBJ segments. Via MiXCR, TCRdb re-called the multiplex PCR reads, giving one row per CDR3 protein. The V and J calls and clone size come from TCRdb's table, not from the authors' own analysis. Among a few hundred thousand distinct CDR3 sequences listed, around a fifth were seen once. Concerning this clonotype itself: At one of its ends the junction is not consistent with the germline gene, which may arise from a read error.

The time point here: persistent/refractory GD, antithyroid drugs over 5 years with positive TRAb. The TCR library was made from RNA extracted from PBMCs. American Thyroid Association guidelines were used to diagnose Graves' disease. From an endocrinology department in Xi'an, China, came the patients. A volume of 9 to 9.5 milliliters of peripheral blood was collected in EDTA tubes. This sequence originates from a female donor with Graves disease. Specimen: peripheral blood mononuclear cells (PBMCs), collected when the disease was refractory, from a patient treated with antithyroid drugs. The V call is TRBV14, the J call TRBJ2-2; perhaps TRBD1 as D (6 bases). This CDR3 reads CASSQVAGANTRELFF. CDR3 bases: TGTGCCAGCAGCCAAGTGGCAGGGGCGAACACCAGGGAGCTGTTTTTT.